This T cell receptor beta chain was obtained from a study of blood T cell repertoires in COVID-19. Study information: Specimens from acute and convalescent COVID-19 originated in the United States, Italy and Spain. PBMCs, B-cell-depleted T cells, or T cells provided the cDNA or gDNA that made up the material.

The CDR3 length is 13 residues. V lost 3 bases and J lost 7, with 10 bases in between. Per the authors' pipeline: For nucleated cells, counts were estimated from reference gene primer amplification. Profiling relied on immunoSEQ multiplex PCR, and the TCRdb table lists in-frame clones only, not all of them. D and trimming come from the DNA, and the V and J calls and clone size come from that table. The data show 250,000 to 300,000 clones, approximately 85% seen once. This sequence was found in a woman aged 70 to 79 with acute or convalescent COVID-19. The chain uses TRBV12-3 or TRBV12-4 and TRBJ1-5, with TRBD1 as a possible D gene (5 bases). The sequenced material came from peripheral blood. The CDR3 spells CASSFSDNQPQHF. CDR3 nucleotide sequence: TGTGCCAGCAGTTTTTCGGACAACCAGCCCCAGCATTTT.